What follows are 16 T cell receptor beta chains derived from one specimen sequenced in a study of technical replicates of blood from several donors. Clones were sequenced by immunoSEQ multiplex PCR, and TCRdb holds only the in-frame ones, with some missing. This sample has 60,000 to 90,000 clones, with roughly 96% found just once. Sequencing used T cells isolated from PBMCs. The receptors here all came from a human donor in good health.

The J gene is TRBJ2-2, the V gene TRBV30; D possibly corresponds to TRBD1 (6 bases). Trimming took off 2 bases at V and 4 bases at J, with 11 bases between the two ends. Germline CDR1 GTSNPN, CDR2 SVGIG (reference sequence). The CDR3 is made up of 14 amino acids. CDR3 amino acids: CAWSQGHFTGELFF. CDR3 sequence (DNA): TGTGCCTGGAGTCAGGGACACTTCACCGGGGAGCTGTTTTTT.

This chain connects TRBV7-9 to TRBJ2-3; no clear D. This CDR3 has 12 residues. The V gene's germline CDR1 is SEHNR and CDR2 FQNEAQ (reference sequence). Trimming took off 2 bases at V and 4 bases at J, with 4 bases between the two ends. The CDR3 bases are TGTGCCAGCAGCTTAACGGCAGATACGCAGTATTTT. Translating gives CASSLTADTQYF.

J is TRBJ2-7 and V is TRBV5-1, with 10 bases that match TRBD2. The germline CDR1 and CDR2 sequences are SGHRS and YFSETQ. This CDR3 is 13 amino acids long. The ends lost 4 bases at V and 4 bases at J; junction bases unmatched: 2. The CDR3 sequence is CASSTGLAYEQYF. The DNA for the CDR3 is TGCGCCAGCAGCACGGGACTAGCGTACGAGCAGTACTTC.

This rearrangement joins TRBV7-6 to TRBJ2-3; TRBD2 agrees at 13 bases. The V segment lost 0 bases and the J segment 0 bases; nucleotides outside the gene matches: 6. CDR1 is SGHVS and CDR2 is FNYEAQ in the germline V gene. This CDR3 is 19 amino acids long. CDR3 amino acids: CASSLALTSGGISTDTQYF. Written as DNA, the CDR3 is TGTGCCAGCAGCTTAGCGCTGACTAGCGGGGGGATTAGCACAGATACGCAGTATTTT.

The J gene is TRBJ2-7, the V gene TRBV7-9, with a tentative D call TRBD2 (6 bases). The CDR3 spans 13 residues. The germline V and J ends were trimmed by 4 bases and 5 bases, with 12 bases remaining between them. Per germline, CDR1 SEHNR and CDR2 FQNEAQ (reference sequence). The CDR3 DNA is TGTGCCAGCAGCTCGCGGGATGCACACGAGCAGTACTTC. Translating it yields CASSSRDAHEQYF.

This chain connects TRBV14 to TRBJ2-7, with 7 bases matching TRBD1. V was clipped by 1 base and J by 3 bases; unmatched bases: 9. Germline assignment: CDR1 SGHDN and CDR2 FVKESK. The CDR3 loop spans 16 amino acids. The CDR3 region has the DNA TGTGCCAGCAGCCAAGCTGAAAGGGGGCGTAACTACGAGCAGTACTTC. Translated: CASSQAERGRNYEQYF.

The genes are TRBV19 and TRBJ1-3; D is possibly TRBD1 (5 bases). Germline-derived CDR1 and CDR2 are LNHDA and SQIVND (reference sequence). The CDR3 consists of 16 residues. The V end lost 8 bases, the J end lost 5 bases, and 22 bases lay between the germline ends. CDR3: CASSPGGYFDRNTIYF. As DNA, the CDR3 is TGTGCCAGTTCCCCCGGGGGGTACTTTGATCGAAACACCATATATTTT.

This clone was observed a single time. The chain joins TRBV6-6 to TRBJ2-3; 7 bases agree with TRBD1. The trim removed 5 bases at V and 2 bases at J, leaving 10 bases unmatched. Per the germline V gene, CDR1 is MNHNY and CDR2 is SVGAGI (reference sequence). The CDR3 is 16 amino acids. The chain's CDR3 is CASSGTGTANTDTQYF. CDR3 nucleotide sequence: TGTGCCAGCAGTGGTACCGGGACAGCCAACACAGATACGCAGTATTTT.

The chain joins TRBV6-1 to TRBJ2-1; TRBD2 might be the D (6 bases). This CDR3 has 15 residues. V dropped 5 bases and J dropped 9 bases, with 20 bases sitting between them. Germline CDR1 is MNHNS and CDR2 is SASEGT. CDR3 DNA sequence: TGTGCCAGCAGTAAGGGACTCTCCTCCACTTCTGAGCAGTTCTTC. Translated, it gives CASSKGLSSTSEQFF.

The genes are TRBV7-8 and TRBJ1-5, with D perhaps TRBD1 (5 bases). V was clipped by 3 bases and J by 7 bases, with 10 bases between them. Germline CDR1 SGHVS, CDR2 FQNEAQ. The CDR3 consists of 13 residues. CDR3 loop: CASSFRGGQPQHF. The CDR3 region has the DNA TGTGCCAGCAGCTTCCGGGGGGGACAGCCCCAGCATTTT.

The V and J genes are TRBV7-3 and TRBJ2-3, with 8 bases lining up with TRBD2. CDR1 is SGHTA and CDR2 is FQGTGA in the germline V gene. With V trimmed by 3 bases and J by 3 bases, 8 bases remained unmatched. This CDR3 contains 16 residues. The CDR3 DNA reads as TGTGCCAGCAGCTTCGCTGGGGCGGGGGGAACAGATACGCAGTATTTT. It encodes CASSFAGAGGTDTQYF.

The rearrangement links TRBV2 to TRBJ2-5, with TRBD1 matching over 7 bases. Trimming removed 6 bases from V and 7 bases from J; junction bases left unmatched: 14. This CDR3 has 15 amino acids. Germline loops: CDR1 SNHLY, CDR2 FYNNEI. The CDR3 coding sequence is TGTGCCAGCAGCTCCCCGGGACAGTCCCTGCTGACCCAGTACTTC. Translated: CASSSPGQSLLTQYF.

The chain is built from TRBV29-1 and TRBJ2-5; TRBD1 matches 8 bases. The length of the CDR3 is 14 residues. CDR1 SQVTM and CDR2 ANQGSEA come from the germline V gene. J lost 3 bases, V lost 2 bases, and 5 bases had no gene match. CDR3 amino acids: CSVETPDREETQYF. The CDR3 DNA follows: TGCAGCGTTGAAACCCCGGACAGGGAAGAGACCCAGTACTTC.

The rearrangement uses TRBV19 and TRBJ2-1, with D perhaps matching TRBD1 (6 bases). Germline CDR1 reads LNHDA; CDR2 reads SQIVND (reference sequence). V was pared by 3 bases and J by 2 bases, with 20 bases between. This CDR3 contains 18 residues. Written as DNA, the CDR3 is TGTGCCAGTAGTATCCGACCGAAATTGACAGGAACCTACAATGAGCAGTTCTTC. Translation gives CASSIRPKLTGTYNEQFF.

The J gene is TRBJ1-3, the V gene TRBV4-1; 11 positions match TRBD1. Germline CDR1 and CDR2: MGHRA and YSYEKL. J gave up 2 bases and V 3 bases, and 0 bases lay outside the gene matches. This CDR3 is built from 15 residues. In DNA form, the CDR3 reads TGCGCCAGCAGCCAGGGACAGGGGGCTGGAAACACCATATATTTT. This codes for CASSQGQGAGNTIYF.

This chain uses TRBV6-6 with TRBJ1-5; D is undetermined. V lost 6 bases and J lost 0, with 6 bases in between. Germline-derived CDR1 and CDR2 are MNHNY and SVGAGI (reference sequence). CDR3 size: 13 residues. The CDR3 spells CASSQLSNQPQHF. The CDR3 DNA reads TGTGCCAGCAGCCAACTTAGCAATCAGCCCCAGCATTTT.